This T cell receptor (beta chain) was identified during a study of breast tumors, draining lymph nodes, adjacent tissues. Only one count was recorded for this clonotype. Its antigen is as yet unknown. TCRdb re-called the multiplex PCR reads through MiXCR, storing one row per CDR3 protein. The table records roughly 17,000 distinct CDR3 sequences, about 60% of them present only once. Study-level findings and limits: The lymph node origin of tumor T cells was framed as consistent with a hypothesis, not demonstrated. Tumors had less TCR diversity than lymph nodes, more than nontumor tissue.

Germline-derived CDR1 and CDR2 are MRHNA and SNTAGT. V shed 5 bases and J shed 2 bases, with 11 bases lying between them. This CDR3 has 14 amino acids. The sequenced sample was tumor-adjacent breast tissue. The chain combines TRBV6-4 with TRBJ2-3, with D uncertain. This clonotype was sampled from a female donor with breast cancer. Some clones in this sample may be carry-over from other donors' samples. The CDR3 here is CASSQAHNTDTQYF. For the CDR3, the DNA is TGTGCCAGCAGTCAGGCCCACAACACAGATACGCAGTATTTT.